The 9 T cell receptor beta chains given below trace back to one sample, sequenced in a study of spatial heterogeneity in lung cancer. TCRdb recomputed calls from the 5' RACE reads with MiXCR, one row per CDR3 protein. The sample contains about 15,000 distinct CDR3 sequences, roughly 3.6% of which appear only once. Time point meaning: sample taken at primary tumor resection. The sample was normal lung tissue next to the tumor, taken at surgery. The origin of the receptors is a male donor with early-stage non-small cell lung cancer.

This clonotype was seen at least ten times. This beta chain is off target for a library built for alpha chains, so its abundance means little. This rearrangement joins TRBV12-3 or TRBV12-4 to TRBJ1-5, with no clear D. This CDR3 is 14 amino acids long. V was pared by 2 bases and J by 1 base, with 6 bases between. The CDR3 loop reads CASSLRESNQPQHF. The CDR3 DNA follows: TGTGCCAGCAGTTTAAGGGAAAGCAATCAGCCCCAGCATTTT.

This clonotype was counted ten times or more. This beta chain is an off-target read within a library intended for alpha chains, so its frequency means little. The chain couples TRBV12-3 or TRBV12-4 to TRBJ2-7, with a possible D match to TRBD2 (6 bases). Deletions cut 1 base from V and 7 bases from J, with 14 bases between. This CDR3 has 14 residues. The CDR3 protein is CASSLEEGSREQYF. The CDR3, as DNA: TGTGCCAGCAGTTTAGAGGAGGGTTCGAGGGAGCAGTACTTC.

This clonotype is categorized as medium-sized. This beta chain turned up in a library designed for alpha chains; as an off-target read, its abundance says little. The chain employs TRBV20-1 and TRBJ1-1; D remains unclear. CDR1 and CDR2 (germline): DFQATT, SNEGSKA (reference sequence). CDR3 length equals 12 residues. Trimming took off 2 bases at V and 2 bases at J, with 6 bases between the two ends. The CDR3 DNA is TGCAGTGCTAGAAGTCCCAACACTGAAGCTTTCTTT. It is translated as CSARSPNTEAFF.

This clonotype was found many times. For a library built for alpha chains, this beta chain is a stray read; little rests on its size. The genes are TRBV7-6 and TRBJ2-5; 7 bases line up with TRBD2. Germline CDR1 SGHVS, CDR2 FNYEAQ. The CDR3 spans 18 residues. The J segment lost 5 bases and the V segment lost 2 bases, leaving 17 bases of the junction unmatched. Here the CDR3 DNA reads TGTGCCAGCAGCTTACCGCCGGCTAGCGGAACCTTGCAGGAGACCCAGTACTTC. Its protein is CASSLPPASGTLQETQYF.

This clonotype was seen ten or more times. Since it is a stray read in a library aimed at alpha chains, this beta chain has a size that is not meaningful. The chain links TRBV30 to TRBJ2-3, with D maybe TRBD2 (6 bases). This CDR3 spans 13 amino acids. Trimming left V 1 base short and J 8 bases short, with 13 bases between. Germline CDR1 GTSNPN, CDR2 SVGIG (reference sequence). CDR3 in amino acids: CAWSAGEARTQYF. DNA of the CDR3: TGTGCCTGGAGTGCGGGAGAGGCTCGTACGCAGTATTTT.

In its sample, this clonotype is medium-sized (0.01 to 0.1%). This beta chain appears as a stray read in a library generated for alpha chains; its size is not informative. J is TRBJ2-7 and V is TRBV27; 13 positions match TRBD2. CDR1 and CDR2 from the germline V gene are MNHEY and SMNVEV (reference sequence). After removal of 2 bases from V and 5 bases from J, the junction contained 0 bases not matched to a gene. The CDR3 is 14 amino acids. This chain's CDR3 is CASSLGTSGNEQYF. The CDR3 DNA reads as TGTGCCAGCAGTTTAGGGACTAGCGGGAACGAGCAGTACTTC.

Relative to its sample, this clonotype is medium-sized. This beta chain turned up in a library designed for alpha chains; as an off-target read, its abundance says little. The genes are TRBV27 and TRBJ2-1, with D unresolved. The CDR3 runs to 14 residues. Germline loops: CDR1 MNHEY, CDR2 SMNVEV (reference sequence). The V gene lost 11 bases and the J gene lost 2 bases, with 16 bases spanning the gap. CDR3 region: CAAKVSDAYNEQFF. Written as DNA, the CDR3 is TGTGCCGCGAAGGTCTCGGACGCCTACAATGAGCAGTTCTTC.

This clonotype was counted at least ten times. Since it is a stray read in a library aimed at alpha chains, this beta chain has a size that is not meaningful. This chain joins TRBV4-2 and TRBJ2-5; D unresolved. The CDR3 runs 15 residues. Germline CDR1 and CDR2: LGHNA and YNFKEQ. Deletions cut 0 bases from V and 4 bases from J, with 12 bases between. CDR3 sequence: CASSQDGQSGETQYF. CDR3 DNA sequence: TGTGCCAGCAGCCAAGATGGGCAGAGTGGAGAGACCCAGTACTTC.

This clonotype appeared many times. In a library made to pick up alpha chains, this beta chain is a stray read with a size that means little. This chain joins TRBV27 and TRBJ1-5; no clear D. Germline loops: CDR1 MNHEY, CDR2 SMNVEV (reference sequence). There are 14 residues in the CDR3. V dropped 2 bases and J dropped 5 bases, with 10 bases sitting between them. CDR3 sequence (DNA): TGTGCCAGCAGTTTACGGGTATGGGATCAGCCCCAGCATTTT. It codes for CASSLRVWDQPQHF.